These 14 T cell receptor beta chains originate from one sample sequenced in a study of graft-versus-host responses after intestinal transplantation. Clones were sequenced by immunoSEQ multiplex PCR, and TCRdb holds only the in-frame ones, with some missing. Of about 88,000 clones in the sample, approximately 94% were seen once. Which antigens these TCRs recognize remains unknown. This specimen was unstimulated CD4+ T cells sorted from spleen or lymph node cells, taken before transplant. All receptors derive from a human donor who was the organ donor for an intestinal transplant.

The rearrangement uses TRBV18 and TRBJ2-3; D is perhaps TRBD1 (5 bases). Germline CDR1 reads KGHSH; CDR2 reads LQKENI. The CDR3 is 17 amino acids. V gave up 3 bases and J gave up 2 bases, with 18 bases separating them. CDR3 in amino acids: CASSPVVSRQITDTQYF. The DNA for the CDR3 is TGTGCCAGCTCACCGGTCGTTTCGCGACAGATCACAGATACGCAGTATTTT.

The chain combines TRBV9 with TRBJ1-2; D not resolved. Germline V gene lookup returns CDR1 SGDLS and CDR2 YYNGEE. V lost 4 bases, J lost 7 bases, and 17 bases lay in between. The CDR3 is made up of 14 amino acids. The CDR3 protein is CASSPEVGLGGYTF. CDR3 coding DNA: TGTGCCAGCAGCCCCGAGGTGGGGTTAGGTGGCTACACCTTC.

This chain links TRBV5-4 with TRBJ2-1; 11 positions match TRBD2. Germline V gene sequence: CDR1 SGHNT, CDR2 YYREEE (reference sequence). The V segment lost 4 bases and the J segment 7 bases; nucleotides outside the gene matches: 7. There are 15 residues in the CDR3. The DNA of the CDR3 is TGTGCCAGCAGCCTAGCGGGGGGCCCGGCGAATGAGCAGTTCTTC. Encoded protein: CASSLAGGPANEQFF. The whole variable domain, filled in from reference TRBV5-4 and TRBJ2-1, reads ETGVTQSPTHLIKTRGQQVTLRCSSQSGHNTVSWYQQALGQGPQFIFQYYREEENGRGNFPPRFSGLQFPNYSSELNVNALELDDSALYLCASSLAGGPANEQFFGPGTRLTVL.

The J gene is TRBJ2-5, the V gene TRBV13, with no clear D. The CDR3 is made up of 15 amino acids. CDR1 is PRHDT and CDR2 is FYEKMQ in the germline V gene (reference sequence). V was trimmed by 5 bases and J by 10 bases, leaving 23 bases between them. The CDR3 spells CASSTEGPPGSRQYF. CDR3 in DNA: TGTGCCAGCAGCACAGAAGGGCCCCCCGGTAGTCGCCAGTACTTC.

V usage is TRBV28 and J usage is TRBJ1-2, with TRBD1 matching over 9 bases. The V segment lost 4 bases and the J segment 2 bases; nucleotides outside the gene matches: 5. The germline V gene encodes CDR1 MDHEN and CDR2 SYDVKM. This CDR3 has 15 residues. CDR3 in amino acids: CASSSSGTGNYGYTF. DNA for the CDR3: TGTGCCAGCAGTTCATCCGGGACAGGGAACTATGGCTACACCTTC.

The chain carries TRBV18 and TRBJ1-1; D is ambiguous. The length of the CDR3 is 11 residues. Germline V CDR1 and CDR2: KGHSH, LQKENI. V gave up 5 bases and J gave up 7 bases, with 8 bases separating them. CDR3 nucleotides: TGTGCCAGCTCAATCTGGGATGAAGCTTTCTTT. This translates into CASSIWDEAFF. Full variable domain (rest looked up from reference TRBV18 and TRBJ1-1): NAGVMQNPRHLVRRRGQEARLRCSPMKGHSHVYWYRQLPEEGLKFMVYLQKENIIDESGMPKERFSAEFPKEGPSILRIQQVVRGDSAAYFCASSIWDEAFFGQGTRLTVV.

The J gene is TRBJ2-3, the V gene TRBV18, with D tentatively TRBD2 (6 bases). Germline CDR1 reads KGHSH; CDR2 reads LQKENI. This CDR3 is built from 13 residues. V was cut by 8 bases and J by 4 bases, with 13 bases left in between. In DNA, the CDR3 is TGTGCCAGCCACCCGGGGGTATCAGATACGCAGTATTTT. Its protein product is CASHPGVSDTQYF.

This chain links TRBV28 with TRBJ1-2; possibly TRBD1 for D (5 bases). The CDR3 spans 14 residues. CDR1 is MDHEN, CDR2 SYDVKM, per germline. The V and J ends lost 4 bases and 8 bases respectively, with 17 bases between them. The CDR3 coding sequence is TGTGCCAGCAGTTCAGGGAGTCAGATTCACGGCTACACCTTC. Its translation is CASSSGSQIHGYTF.

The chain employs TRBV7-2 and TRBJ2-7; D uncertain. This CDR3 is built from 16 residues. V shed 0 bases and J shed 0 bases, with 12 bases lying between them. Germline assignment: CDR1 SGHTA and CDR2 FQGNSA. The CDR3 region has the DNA TGTGCCAGCAGCTTAGCCTCCCCGGGCCTCTCCTACGAGCAGTACTTC. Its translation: CASSLASPGLSYEQYF.

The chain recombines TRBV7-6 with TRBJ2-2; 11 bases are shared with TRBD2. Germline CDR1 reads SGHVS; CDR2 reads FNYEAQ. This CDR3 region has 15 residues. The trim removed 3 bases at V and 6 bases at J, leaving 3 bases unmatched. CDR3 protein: CASSLTSGVPGELFF. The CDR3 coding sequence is TGTGCCAGCAGCTTGACTAGCGGGGTCCCCGGGGAGCTGTTTTTT.

CDR3 residues: CASSPDRDGATNEKLFF. The DNA for the CDR3 is TGTGCCAGCAGCCCAGACCGGGACGGTGCAACTAATGAAAAACTGTTTTTT. The V gene is TRBV9, the J gene TRBJ1-4, with a weak D call TRBD1 (5 bases). The CDR3 sequence is 17 residues long. Germline V gene data show CDR1 as SGDLS and CDR2 as YYNGEE. The V gene lost 4 bases and the J gene lost 0 bases, with 16 bases spanning the gap.

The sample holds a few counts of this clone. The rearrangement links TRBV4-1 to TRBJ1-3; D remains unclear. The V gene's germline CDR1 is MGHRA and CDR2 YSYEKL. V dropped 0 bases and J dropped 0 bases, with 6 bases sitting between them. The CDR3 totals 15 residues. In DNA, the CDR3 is TGCGCCAGCAGCCAAGAGGTTCACTCTGGAAACACCATATATTTT. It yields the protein CASSQEVHSGNTIYF.

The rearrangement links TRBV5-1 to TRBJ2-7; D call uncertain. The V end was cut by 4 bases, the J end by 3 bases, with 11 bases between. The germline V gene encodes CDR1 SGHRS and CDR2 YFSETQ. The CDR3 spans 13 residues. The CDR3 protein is CASSLPPSYEQYF. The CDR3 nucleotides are TGCGCCAGCAGCCTCCCTCCGAGCTACGAGCAGTACTTC.

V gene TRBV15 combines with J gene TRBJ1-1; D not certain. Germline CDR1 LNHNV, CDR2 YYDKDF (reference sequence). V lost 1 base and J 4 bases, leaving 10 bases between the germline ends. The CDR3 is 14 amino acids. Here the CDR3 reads CATSRVGDITEAFF. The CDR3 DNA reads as TGTGCCACCAGCAGAGTAGGAGATATCACTGAAGCTTTCTTT.